The clone carrying this T cell receptor beta chain was recorded at least ten times. This entry is derived from a study of T cells in Graves' hyperthyroidism and ophthalmopathy. J was trimmed by 5 bases and V by 5 bases; bases with no gene match: 7. CDR1 is DFQATT, CDR2 SNEGSKA, per germline (reference sequence). The CDR3 sequence is 13 residues long. Amplified TCR beta CDR3 regions came from RNA transcripts. HTBI primers were the set used in a first-round RT-PCR of the TCR CDR3. MiXCR was run by TCRdb on the multiplex PCR reads, yielding one entry per CDR3 protein. The table records about 350,000 distinct CDR3 sequences, approximately 14% of them present only once.

The origin of this receptor is a woman in her twenties or thirties with Graves' hyperthyroidism. The sample consisted of blood. The rearrangement joins TRBV20-1 to TRBJ2-5, with 8 nucleotides matching TRBD1. The chain's CDR3 is CSAQTGVQETQYF. The CDR3 bases are TGCAGTGCTCAGACAGGGGTTCAGGAGACCCAGTACTTC.